These T cell receptor beta chains were read from a single sample in a study of blood T cells in healthy people across ages. TCRdb passed the 5' RACE reads through MiXCR, listing each CDR3 protein once. The sample includes hundreds of thousands of distinct CDR3 sequences, 52% of them seen just once. Sequences were obtained from blood. Receptors were obtained from a woman older than 75 in good health. Each CDR3 is given without its conserved first and last residue.

V gene	J gene	CDR3 protein
TRBV28	TRBJ2-2	AREFRNANTGELF
TRBV7-2	TRBJ2-4	ASSPGLAGIQY
TRBV25-1	TRBJ2-7	ASLGETYEQY
TRBV29-1	TRBJ2-7	SPRRLASYEQY
TRBV9	TRBJ2-5	ASSVEPHYSGSGEQY
TRBV28	TRBJ2-7	ASSSPGAGAYEQY
TRBV29-1	TRBJ2-1	SVDVLEHYNEQF
TRBV7-2	TRBJ2-1	ASRLGDRNNEQF
TRBV6-5	TRBJ1-2	ASSYREFYGYT
TRBV21-1	TRBJ1-1	ASGPHTEAF